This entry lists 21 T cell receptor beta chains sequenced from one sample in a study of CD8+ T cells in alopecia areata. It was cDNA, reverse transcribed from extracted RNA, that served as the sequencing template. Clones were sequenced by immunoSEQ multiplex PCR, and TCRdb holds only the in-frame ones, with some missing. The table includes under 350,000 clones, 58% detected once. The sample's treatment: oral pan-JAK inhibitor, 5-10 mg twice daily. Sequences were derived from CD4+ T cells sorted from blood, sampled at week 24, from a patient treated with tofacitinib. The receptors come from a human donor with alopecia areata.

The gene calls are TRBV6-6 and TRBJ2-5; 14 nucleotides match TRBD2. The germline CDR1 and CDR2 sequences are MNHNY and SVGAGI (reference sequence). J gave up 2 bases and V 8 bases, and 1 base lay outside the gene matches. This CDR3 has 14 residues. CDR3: CASRTSGGQETQYF. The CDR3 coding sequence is TGTGCCAGCCGGACTAGCGGGGGGCAAGAGACCCAGTACTTC.

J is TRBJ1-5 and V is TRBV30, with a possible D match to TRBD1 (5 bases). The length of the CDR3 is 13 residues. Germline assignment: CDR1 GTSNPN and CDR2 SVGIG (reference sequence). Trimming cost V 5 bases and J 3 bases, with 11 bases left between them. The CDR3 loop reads CAWGTSHNQPQHF. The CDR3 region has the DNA TGTGCCTGGGGGACCTCCCACAATCAGCCCCAGCATTTT.

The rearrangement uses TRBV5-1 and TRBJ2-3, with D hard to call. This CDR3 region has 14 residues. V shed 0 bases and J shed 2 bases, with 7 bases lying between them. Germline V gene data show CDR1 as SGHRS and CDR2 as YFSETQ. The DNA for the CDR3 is TGCGCCAGCAGCTTGGTGGGTCTCACAGATACGCAGTATTTT. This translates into CASSLVGLTDTQYF.

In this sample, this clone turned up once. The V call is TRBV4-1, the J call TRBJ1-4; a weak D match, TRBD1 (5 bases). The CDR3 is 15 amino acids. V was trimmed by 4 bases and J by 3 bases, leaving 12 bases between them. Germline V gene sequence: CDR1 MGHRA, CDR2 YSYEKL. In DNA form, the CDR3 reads TGCGCCAGCAGCCTTCGGCGACAGTCTAATGAAAAACTGTTTTTT. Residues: CASSLRRQSNEKLFF.

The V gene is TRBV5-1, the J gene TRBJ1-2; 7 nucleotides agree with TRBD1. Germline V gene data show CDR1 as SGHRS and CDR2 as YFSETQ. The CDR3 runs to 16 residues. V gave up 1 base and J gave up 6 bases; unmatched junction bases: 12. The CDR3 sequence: CASSLQRSDREDGYTF. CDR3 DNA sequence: TGCGCCAGCAGCTTGCAACGCAGTGACAGGGAGGATGGCTACACCTTC.

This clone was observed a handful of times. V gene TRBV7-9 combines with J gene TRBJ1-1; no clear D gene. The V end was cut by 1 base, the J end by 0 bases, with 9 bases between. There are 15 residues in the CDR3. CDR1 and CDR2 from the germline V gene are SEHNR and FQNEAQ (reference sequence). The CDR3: CASSLDGRMNTEAFF. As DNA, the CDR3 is TGTGCCAGCAGCTTAGACGGCAGGATGAACACTGAAGCTTTCTTT.

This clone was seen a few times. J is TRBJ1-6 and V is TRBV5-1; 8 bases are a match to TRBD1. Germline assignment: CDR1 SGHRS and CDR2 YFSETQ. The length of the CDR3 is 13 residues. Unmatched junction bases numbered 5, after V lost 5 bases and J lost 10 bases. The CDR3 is CASRDRVESPLHF. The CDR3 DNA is TGCGCCAGCAGGGACAGGGTGGAATCACCCCTCCACTTT. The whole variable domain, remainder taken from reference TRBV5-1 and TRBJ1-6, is KAGVTQTPRYLIKTRGQQVTLSCSPISGHRSVSWYQQTPGQGLQFLFEYFSETQRNKGNFPGRFSGRQFSNSRSEMNVSTLELGDSALYLCASRDRVESPLHFGNGTRLTVT.

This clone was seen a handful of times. CDR3 in DNA: TGCAGCGTTGGACAGGGGGGTAACGAGCAGTACTTC. Translated, it gives CSVGQGGNEQYF. This chain joins TRBV29-1 and TRBJ2-7, with 9 bases aligning to TRBD1. The germline gives CDR1 SQVTM, CDR2 ANQGSEA. With V trimmed by 4 bases and J by 5 bases, 3 bases remained unmatched. CDR3 length equals 12 residues.

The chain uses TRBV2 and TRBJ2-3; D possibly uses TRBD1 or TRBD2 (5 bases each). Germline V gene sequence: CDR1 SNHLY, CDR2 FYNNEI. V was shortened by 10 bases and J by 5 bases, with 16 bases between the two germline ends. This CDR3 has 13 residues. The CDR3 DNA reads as TGTGCCACCCCCCCCGGTGGGGGAGATACGCAGTATTTT. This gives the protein CATPPGGGDTQYF.

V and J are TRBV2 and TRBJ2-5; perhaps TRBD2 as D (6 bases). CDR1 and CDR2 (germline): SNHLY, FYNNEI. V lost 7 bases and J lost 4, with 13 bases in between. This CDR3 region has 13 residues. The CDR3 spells CASIPTGGETQYF. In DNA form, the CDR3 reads TGTGCCAGCATCCCGACCGGGGGAGAGACCCAGTACTTC.

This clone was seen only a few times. The CDR3 reads CSVPAGQLAGDNNEQFF. The DNA for the CDR3 is TGCAGCGTTCCCGCCGGCCAACTAGCGGGCGATAACAATGAGCAGTTCTTC. The chain combines TRBV29-1 with TRBJ2-1, with TRBD2 matching over 9 bases. V lost 5 bases to trimming and J lost 5 bases; unmatched junction nucleotides: 16. This CDR3 has 17 residues. From germline, CDR1 is SQVTM and CDR2 ANQGSEA.

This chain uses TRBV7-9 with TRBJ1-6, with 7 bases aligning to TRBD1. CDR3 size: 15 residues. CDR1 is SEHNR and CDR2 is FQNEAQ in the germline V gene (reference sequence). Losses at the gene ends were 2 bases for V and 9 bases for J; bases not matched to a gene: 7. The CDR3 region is CASSLSSQGLSPLHF. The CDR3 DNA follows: TGTGCCAGCAGCTTAAGTTCACAGGGGCTTTCACCCCTCCACTTT.

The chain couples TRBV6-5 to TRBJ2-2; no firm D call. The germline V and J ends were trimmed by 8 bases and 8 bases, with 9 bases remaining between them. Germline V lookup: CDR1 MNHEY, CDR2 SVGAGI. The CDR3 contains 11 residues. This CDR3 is CASRMLGELFF. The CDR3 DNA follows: TGTGCCAGCCGGATGCTAGGGGAGCTGTTTTTT.

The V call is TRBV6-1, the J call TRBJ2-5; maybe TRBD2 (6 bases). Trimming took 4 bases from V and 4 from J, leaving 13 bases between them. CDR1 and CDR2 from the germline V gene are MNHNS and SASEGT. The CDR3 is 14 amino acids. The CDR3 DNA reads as TGTGCCAGCAGTGTACTAGCTTTCGGAGAGACCCAGTACTTC. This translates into CASSVLAFGETQYF.

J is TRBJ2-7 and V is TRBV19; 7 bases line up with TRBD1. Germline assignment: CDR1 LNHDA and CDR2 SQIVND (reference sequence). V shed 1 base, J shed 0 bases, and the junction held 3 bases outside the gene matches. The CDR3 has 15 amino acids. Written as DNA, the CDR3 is TGTGCCAGTAGTATAGGAGGGGGCGACTCCTACGAGCAGTACTTC. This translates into CASSIGGGDSYEQYF.

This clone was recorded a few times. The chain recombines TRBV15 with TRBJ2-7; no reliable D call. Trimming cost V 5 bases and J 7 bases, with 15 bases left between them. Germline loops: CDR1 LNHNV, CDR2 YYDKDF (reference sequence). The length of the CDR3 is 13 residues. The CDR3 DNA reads TGTGCCACCAGCGGAACTAACGTGGGGGAGCAGTACTTC. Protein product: CATSGTNVGEQYF. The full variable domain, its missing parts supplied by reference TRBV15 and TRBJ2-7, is DAMVIQNPRYQVTQFGKPVTLSCSQTLNHNVMYWYQQKSSQAPKLLFHYYDKDFNNEADTPDNFQSRRPNTSFCFLDIRSPGLGDTAMYLCATSGTNVGEQYFGPGTRLTVT.

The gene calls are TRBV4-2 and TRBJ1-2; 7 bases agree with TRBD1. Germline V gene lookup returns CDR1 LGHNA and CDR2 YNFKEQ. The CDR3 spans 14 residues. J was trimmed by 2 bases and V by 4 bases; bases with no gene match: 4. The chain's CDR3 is CASSPGQPNYGYTF. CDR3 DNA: TGTGCCAGCAGCCCGGGACAGCCGAACTATGGCTACACCTTC.

The DNA for the CDR3 is TGTGCCAGCAGCCCCCTCAGGACAGGTCGGACAGATACGCAGTATTTT. Protein sequence: CASSPLRTGRTDTQYF. The chain has TRBV28 and TRBJ2-3, with 7 bases identical to TRBD1. Germline-derived CDR1 and CDR2 are MDHEN and SYDVKM. This CDR3 is built from 16 residues. With 6 bases clipped from V and 3 bases from J, the junction kept 12 bases outside the gene matches. Full variable domain (missing parts from reference TRBV28 and TRBJ2-3): DVKVTQSSRYLVKRTGEKVFLECVQDMDHENMFWYRQDPGLGLRLIYFSYDVKMKEKGDIPEGYSVSREKKERFSLILESASTNQTSMYLCASSPLRTGRTDTQYFGPGTRLTVL.

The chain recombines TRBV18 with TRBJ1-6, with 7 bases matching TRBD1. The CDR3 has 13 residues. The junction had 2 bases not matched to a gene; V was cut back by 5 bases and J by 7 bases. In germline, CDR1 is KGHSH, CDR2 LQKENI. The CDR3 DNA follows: TGTGCCAGCTCAGGGACAGAGAATTCACCCCTCCACTTT. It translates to CASSGTENSPLHF.

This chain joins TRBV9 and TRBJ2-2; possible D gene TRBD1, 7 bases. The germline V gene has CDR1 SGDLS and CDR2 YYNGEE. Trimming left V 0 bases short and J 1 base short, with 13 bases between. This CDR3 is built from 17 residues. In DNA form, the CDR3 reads TGTGCCAGCAGCGTAGGGTCCAGGGGGGTGAACACCGGGGAGCTGTTTTTT. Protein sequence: CASSVGSRGVNTGELFF.

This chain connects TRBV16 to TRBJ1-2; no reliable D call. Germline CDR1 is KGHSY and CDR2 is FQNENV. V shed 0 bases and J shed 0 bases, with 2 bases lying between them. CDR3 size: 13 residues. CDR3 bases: TGTGCCAGCAGCCAATCAGCTAACTATGGCTACACCTTC. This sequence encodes CASSQSANYGYTF.